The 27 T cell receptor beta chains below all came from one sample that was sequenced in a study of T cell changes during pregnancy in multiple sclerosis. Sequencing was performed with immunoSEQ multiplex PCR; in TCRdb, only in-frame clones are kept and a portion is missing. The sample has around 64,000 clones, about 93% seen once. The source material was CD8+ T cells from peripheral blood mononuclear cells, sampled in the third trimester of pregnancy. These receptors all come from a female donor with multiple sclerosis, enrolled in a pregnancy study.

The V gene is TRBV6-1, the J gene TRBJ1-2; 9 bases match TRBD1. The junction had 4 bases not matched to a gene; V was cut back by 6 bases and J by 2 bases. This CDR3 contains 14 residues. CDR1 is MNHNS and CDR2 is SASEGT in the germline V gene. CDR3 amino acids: CASRDRGENYGYTF. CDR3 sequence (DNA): TGTGCCAGCAGGGACAGGGGCGAAAACTATGGCTACACCTTC.

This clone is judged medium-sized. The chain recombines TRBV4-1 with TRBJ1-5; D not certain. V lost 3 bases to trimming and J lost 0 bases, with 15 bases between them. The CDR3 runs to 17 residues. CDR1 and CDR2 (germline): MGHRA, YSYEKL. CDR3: CASSQEGRLYSNQPQHF. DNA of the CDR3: TGCGCCAGCAGCCAGGAGGGCAGGCTTTATAGCAATCAGCCCCAGCATTTT.

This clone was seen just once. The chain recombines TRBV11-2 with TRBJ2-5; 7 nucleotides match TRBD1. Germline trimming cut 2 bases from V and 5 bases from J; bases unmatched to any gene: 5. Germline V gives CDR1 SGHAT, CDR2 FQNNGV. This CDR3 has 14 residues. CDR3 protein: CASSLRGGGETQYF. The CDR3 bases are TGTGCCAGCAGCTTAAGAGGGGGCGGGGAGACCCAGTACTTC.

The CDR3 DNA reads as TGTGCCAGCAGCTTGACCGACATAGCCTACGAGCAGTACTTC. As protein: CASSLTDIAYEQYF. V gene TRBV7-9 combines with J gene TRBJ2-7; no clear D. The germline CDR1 and CDR2 sequences are SEHNR and FQNEAQ (reference sequence). Trimming removed 3 bases at V and 2 bases at J, with 11 bases between. The CDR3 consists of 14 residues.

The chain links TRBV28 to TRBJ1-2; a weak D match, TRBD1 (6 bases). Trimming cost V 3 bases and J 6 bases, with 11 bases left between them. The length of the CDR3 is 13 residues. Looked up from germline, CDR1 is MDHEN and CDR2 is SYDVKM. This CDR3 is CASSFGGANGYTF. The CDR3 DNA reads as TGTGCCAGCAGTTTTGGGGGCGCAAATGGCTACACCTTC.

The CDR3 coding sequence is TGTGCCAGCAGCGTAGCGGCTAGCGGGAACTCCTACGAGCAGTACTTC. Translating it yields CASSVAASGNSYEQYF. V usage is TRBV9 and J usage is TRBJ2-7; TRBD2 aligns across 9 bases. The CDR3 runs to 16 residues. J lost 0 bases, V lost 0 bases, and 4 bases had no gene match. The germline CDR1 and CDR2 sequences are SGDLS and YYNGEE. The full variable domain, rest sourced from reference TRBV9 and TRBJ2-7, is DSGVTQTPKHLITATGQRVTLRCSPRSGDLSVYWYQQSLDQGLQFLIQYYNGEERAKGNILERFSAQQFPDLHSELNLSSLELGDSALYFCASSVAASGNSYEQYFGPGTRLTVT.

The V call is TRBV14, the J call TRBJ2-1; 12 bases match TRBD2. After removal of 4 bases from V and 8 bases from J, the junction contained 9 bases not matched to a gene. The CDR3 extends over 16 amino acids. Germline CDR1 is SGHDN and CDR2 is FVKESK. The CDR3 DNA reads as TGTGCCAGCAGCCCGACTAGCGGGAGACTCCGACATGAGCAGTTCTTC. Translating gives CASSPTSGRLRHEQFF.

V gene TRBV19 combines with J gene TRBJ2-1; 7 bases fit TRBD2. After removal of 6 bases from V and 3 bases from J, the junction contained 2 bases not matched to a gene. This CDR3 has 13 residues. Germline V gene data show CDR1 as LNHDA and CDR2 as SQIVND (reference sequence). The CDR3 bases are TGTGCCAGTAGCCTAGCGGACTACAATGAGCAGTTCTTC. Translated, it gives CASSLADYNEQFF.

CDR3 amino acids: CASSESGSLDEQYF. DNA of the CDR3: TGTGCCAGCAGCGAGAGCGGGAGCCTGGACGAGCAGTACTTC. The chain recombines TRBV9 with TRBJ2-7; 8 positions match TRBD2. The length of the CDR3 is 14 residues. CDR1 is SGDLS, CDR2 YYNGEE, per germline. The trim removed 3 bases at V and 5 bases at J, leaving 7 bases unmatched.

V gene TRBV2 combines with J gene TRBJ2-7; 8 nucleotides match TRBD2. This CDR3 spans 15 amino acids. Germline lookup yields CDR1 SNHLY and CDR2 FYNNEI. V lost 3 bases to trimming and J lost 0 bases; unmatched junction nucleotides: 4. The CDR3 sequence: CASSESSGISYEQYF. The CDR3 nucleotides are TGTGCCAGCAGTGAGAGTAGCGGGATCTCCTACGAGCAGTACTTC.

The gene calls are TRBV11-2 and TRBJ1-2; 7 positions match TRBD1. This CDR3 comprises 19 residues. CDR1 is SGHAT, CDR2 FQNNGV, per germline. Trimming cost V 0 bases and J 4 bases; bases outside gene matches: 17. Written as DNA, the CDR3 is TGTGCCAGCAGCTTAGATGTTGGCTCGCACAGGGGATCTGGCTATGGCTACACCTTC. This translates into CASSLDVGSHRGSGYGYTF.

CDR3 bases: TGTGCCAGCAGCGTTGCAGTAGCGGGAGTATATGAGCAGTTCTTC. Translating gives CASSVAVAGVYEQFF. The V call is TRBV9, the J call TRBJ2-1; TRBD2 matches at 9 bases. Per the germline V gene, CDR1 is SGDLS and CDR2 is YYNGEE. This CDR3 has 15 amino acids. V lost 2 bases to trimming and J lost 8 bases; unmatched junction nucleotides: 8.

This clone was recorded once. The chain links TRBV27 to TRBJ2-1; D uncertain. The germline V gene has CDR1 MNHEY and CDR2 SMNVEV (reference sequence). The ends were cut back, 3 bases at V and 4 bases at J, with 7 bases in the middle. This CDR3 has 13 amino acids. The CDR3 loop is CASSFTGYNEQFF. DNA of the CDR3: TGTGCCAGCAGTTTTACGGGTTACAATGAGCAGTTCTTC.

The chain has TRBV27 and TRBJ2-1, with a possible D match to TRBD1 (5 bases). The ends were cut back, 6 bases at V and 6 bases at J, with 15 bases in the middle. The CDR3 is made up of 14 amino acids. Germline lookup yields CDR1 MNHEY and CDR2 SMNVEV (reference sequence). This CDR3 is CASSRSRAGNEQFF. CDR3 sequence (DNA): TGTGCCAGCAGCCGCTCCAGGGCCGGCAATGAGCAGTTCTTC.

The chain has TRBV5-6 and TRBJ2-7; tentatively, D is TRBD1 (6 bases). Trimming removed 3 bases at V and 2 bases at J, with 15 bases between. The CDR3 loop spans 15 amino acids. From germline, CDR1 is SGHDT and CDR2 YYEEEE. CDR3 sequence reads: CASSYRVLKPYEQYF. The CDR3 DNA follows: TGTGCCAGCAGCTACAGGGTCCTTAAACCCTACGAGCAGTACTTC.

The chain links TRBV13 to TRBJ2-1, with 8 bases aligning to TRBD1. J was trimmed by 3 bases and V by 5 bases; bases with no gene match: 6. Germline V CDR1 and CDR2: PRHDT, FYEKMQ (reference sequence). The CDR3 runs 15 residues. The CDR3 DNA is TGTGCCAGCAGCGAAACCGGGACAGGCTACAATGAGCAGTTCTTC. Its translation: CASSETGTGYNEQFF.

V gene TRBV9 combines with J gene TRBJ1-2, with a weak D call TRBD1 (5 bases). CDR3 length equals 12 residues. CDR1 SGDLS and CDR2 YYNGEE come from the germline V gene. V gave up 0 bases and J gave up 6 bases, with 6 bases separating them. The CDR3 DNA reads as TGTGCCAGCAGCGTAGGCAGGGATGGCTACACCTTC. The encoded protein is CASSVGRDGYTF.

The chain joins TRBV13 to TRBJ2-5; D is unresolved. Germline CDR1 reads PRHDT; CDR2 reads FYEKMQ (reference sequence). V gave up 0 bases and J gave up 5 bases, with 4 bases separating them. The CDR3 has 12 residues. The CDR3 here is CASSLGLETQYF. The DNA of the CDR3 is TGTGCCAGCAGCTTAGGCCTGGAGACCCAGTACTTC. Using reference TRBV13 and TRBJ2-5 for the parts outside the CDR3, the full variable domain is AAGVIQSPRHLIKEKRETATLKCYPIPRHDTVYWYQQGPGQDPQFLISFYEKMQSDKGSIPDRFSAQQFSDYHSELNMSSLELGDSALYFCASSLGLETQYFGPGTRLLVL.

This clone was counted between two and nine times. The CDR3 reads CASSSYSNQPQHF. CDR3 DNA: TGTGCCAGCAGTAGCTACAGCAATCAGCCCCAGCATTTT. The chain has TRBV2 and TRBJ1-5; D is unresolved. Trimming removed 5 bases at V and 1 base at J, with 6 bases between. The CDR3 contains 13 residues. CDR1 and CDR2 (germline): SNHLY, FYNNEI.

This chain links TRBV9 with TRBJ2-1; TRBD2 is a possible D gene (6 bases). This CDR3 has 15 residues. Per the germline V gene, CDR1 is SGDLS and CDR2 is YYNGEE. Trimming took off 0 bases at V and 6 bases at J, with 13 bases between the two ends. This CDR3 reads CASSVGGGSVNEQFF. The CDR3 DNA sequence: TGTGCCAGCAGCGTAGGCGGAGGGTCCGTCAATGAGCAGTTCTTC.

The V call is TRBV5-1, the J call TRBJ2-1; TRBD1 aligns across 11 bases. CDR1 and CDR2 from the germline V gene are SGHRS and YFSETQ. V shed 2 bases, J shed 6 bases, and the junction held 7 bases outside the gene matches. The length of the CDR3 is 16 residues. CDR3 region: CASSLALGTGGNEQFF. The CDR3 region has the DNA TGCGCCAGCAGCTTAGCCCTTGGGACAGGGGGCAATGAGCAGTTCTTC.

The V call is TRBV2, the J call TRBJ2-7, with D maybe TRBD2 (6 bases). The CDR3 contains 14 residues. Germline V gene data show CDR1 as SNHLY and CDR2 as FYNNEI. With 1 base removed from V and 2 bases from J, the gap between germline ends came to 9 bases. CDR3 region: CASSEVGSPYEQYF. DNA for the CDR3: TGTGCCAGCAGTGAAGTCGGGAGCCCCTACGAGCAGTACTTC.

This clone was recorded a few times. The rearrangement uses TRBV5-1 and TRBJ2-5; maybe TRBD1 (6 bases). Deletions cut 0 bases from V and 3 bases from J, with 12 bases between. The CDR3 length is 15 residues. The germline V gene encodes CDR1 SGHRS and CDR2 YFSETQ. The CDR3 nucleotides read TGCGCCAGCAGCTTGGAGGAGCCAGGGGAAGAGACCCAGTACTTC. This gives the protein CASSLEEPGEETQYF.

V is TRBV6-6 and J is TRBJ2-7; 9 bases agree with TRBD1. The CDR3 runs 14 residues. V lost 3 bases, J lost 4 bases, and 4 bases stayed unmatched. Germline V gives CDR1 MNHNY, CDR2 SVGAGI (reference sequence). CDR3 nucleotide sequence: TGTGCCAGCAGTTATGACAGGGGGATGTACGAGCAGTACTTC. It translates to CASSYDRGMYEQYF.

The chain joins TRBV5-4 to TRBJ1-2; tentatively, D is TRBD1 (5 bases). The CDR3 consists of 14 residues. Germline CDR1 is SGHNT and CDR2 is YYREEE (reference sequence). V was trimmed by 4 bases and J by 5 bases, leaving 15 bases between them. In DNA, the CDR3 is TGTGCCAGCAGCCTCAACACAGGTCTATATGGCTACACCTTC. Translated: CASSLNTGLYGYTF.

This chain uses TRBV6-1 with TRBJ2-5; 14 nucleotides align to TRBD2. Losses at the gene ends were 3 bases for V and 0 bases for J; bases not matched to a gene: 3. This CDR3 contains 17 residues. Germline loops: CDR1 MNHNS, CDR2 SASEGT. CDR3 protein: CASSDGLAGGNQETQYF. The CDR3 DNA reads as TGTGCCAGCAGTGACGGACTAGCGGGGGGAAACCAAGAGACCCAGTACTTC.

The CDR3 DNA reads TGTGCCAGCAGTTTTACTAGCGGGGTTTTGTACGAGCAGTACTTC. This translates into CASSFTSGVLYEQYF. This rearrangement joins TRBV27 to TRBJ2-7, with 10 bases matching TRBD2. The germline V gene has CDR1 MNHEY and CDR2 SMNVEV (reference sequence). The CDR3 runs to 15 residues. With V trimmed by 3 bases and J by 4 bases, 6 bases remained unmatched.